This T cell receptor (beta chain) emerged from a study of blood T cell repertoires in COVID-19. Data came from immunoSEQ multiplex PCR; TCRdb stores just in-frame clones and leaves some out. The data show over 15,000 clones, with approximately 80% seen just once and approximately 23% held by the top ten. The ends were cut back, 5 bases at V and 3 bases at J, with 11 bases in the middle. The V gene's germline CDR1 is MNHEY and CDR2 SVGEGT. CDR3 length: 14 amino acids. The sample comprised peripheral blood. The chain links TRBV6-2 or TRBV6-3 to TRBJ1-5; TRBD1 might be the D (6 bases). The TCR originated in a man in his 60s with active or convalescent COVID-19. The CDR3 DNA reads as TGTGCCAGCAGTCAACAGGGTTTCAATCAGCCCCAGCATTTT. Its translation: CASSQQGFNQPQHF.